This TCR beta chain was sequenced for a study of post-analysis software for immune sequencing data. Whole-study findings and limits: Included in a set of about 5 TRBV segments more frequent in patients than controls were TRBV5-6, TRBV5-1 and TRBV20-1.

Comments on this clonotype: The antigen is undetermined.

Trimming took 4 bases from V and 1 from J, leaving 11 bases between them. CDR3 length: 14 amino acids. Germline CDR1 is SGHRS and CDR2 is YFSETQ. Presence of unique molecular identifiers characterized the TCR beta cDNA libraries. TCRdb processed the PCR reads anew with MiXCR; each CDR3 protein has one entry. The table records about 430,000 distinct CDR3 sequences, roughly 40% of them present only once. Sequencing was done on a sample of blood. The chain recombines TRBV5-1 with TRBJ2-5; D gene unclear. This TCR came from a girl aged 2-10 years with multiple sclerosis. The CDR3, as DNA: TGCGCCAGCAGCCCTGGTGCTTCCCAAGAGACCCAGTACTTC. Protein: CASSPGASQETQYF.